One and the same sample provided the 4 T cell receptor beta chains below, sequenced in a study of T cells in Graves' hyperthyroidism and ophthalmopathy. TCR beta CDR3 sequences were amplified from RNA transcripts. The HTBI primer set was used in a first-round RT-PCR of the TCR CDR3. MiXCR, applied by TCRdb to the multiplex PCR reads, yields one record per CDR3 protein. The sample lists 550,000 to 800,000 distinct CDR3 sequences, roughly 17% occurring once. The material sequenced was blood. Receptors originate from a man aged 50 or older with Graves' hyperthyroidism.

A few counts support this clonotype. The chain employs TRBV19 and TRBJ2-7; TRBD1 aligns across 9 bases. V was clipped by 4 bases and J by 1 base; unmatched bases: 5. The CDR3 sequence is 15 residues long. The germline gives CDR1 LNHDA, CDR2 SQIVND (reference sequence). CDR3 sequence (DNA): TGTGCCAGTAGTACCGGGACAGGGCGATCCTACGAGCAGTACTTC. Its translation is CASSTGTGRSYEQYF.

This clonotype was picked up many times. The chain recombines TRBV24-1 with TRBJ2-1, with a tentative D call TRBD2 (5 bases). V dropped 9 bases and J dropped 7 bases, with 15 bases sitting between them. The germline gives CDR1 KGHDR, CDR2 SFDVKD. The CDR3 has 13 amino acids. The DNA of the CDR3 is TGTGCCACCGGAGGAAGTATTAAAAATGAGCAGTTCTTC. The encoded protein is CATGGSIKNEQFF.

The V call is TRBV10-3, the J call TRBJ2-7; the D is unclear. Looked up from germline, CDR1 is ENHRY and CDR2 is SYGVKD. V was cut by 8 bases and J by 3 bases, with 2 bases left in between. There are 9 residues in the CDR3. DNA for the CDR3: TGTGCCATCGGCTACGAGCAGTACTTC. Translation gives CAIGYEQYF.

As for this clonotype: It may be a read error: a sequence one base away is much more abundant. J is TRBJ2-1 and V is TRBV5-1, with D hard to call. CDR1 is SGHRS and CDR2 is YFSETQ in the germline V gene. CDR3 length equals 12 residues. Between the trimmed V and J ends, which lost 4 bases and 8 bases, there was a span of 10 bases. In nucleotides, the CDR3 is TGCGCCAGCAGCGACTCTCACGATGAGCAGTTCTTC. This translates into CASSDSHDEQFF.